Presented here are 25 T cell receptor beta chains from one specimen sequenced in a study of cytomegalovirus exposure and HLA in healthy donors. Amplification used 60 Vbeta primers and 13 Jbeta primers. Sequenced by immunoSEQ multiplex PCR; TCRdb stores in-frame clones only, minus some. The sample consists of more than 150,000 clones, 60% to 80% of them appearing once. What was sequenced was PBMCs. These receptor sequences come from a man over 45 in good health and CMV-seropositive.

This chain uses TRBV6-6 with TRBJ1-2, with no clear D. Germline V gives CDR1 MNHNY, CDR2 SVGAGI (reference sequence). The V end was cut by 0 bases, the J end by 1 base, with 9 bases between. There are 15 residues in the CDR3. CDR3 DNA: TGTGCCAGCAGTTACTCCCTGGGAGGTAACTATGGCTACACCTTC. Translated: CASSYSLGGNYGYTF.

This clone was seen a single time. J is TRBJ2-3 and V is TRBV13, with 7 bases identical to TRBD2. V shed 5 bases, J shed 7 bases, and the junction held 15 bases outside the gene matches. Germline CDR1 reads PRHDT; CDR2 reads FYEKMQ (reference sequence). CDR3 size: 16 residues. The chain's CDR3 is CASSRNRGVEPHTQYF. In DNA, the CDR3 is TGTGCCAGCAGCCGGAATCGGGGGGTAGAGCCGCATACGCAGTATTTT.

The gene calls are TRBV6-1 and TRBJ1-2; TRBD1 matches at 9 bases. The germline V gene has CDR1 MNHNS and CDR2 SASEGT. This CDR3 comprises 14 residues. V lost 7 bases and J lost 0; bases outside the gene matches: 3. The CDR3 DNA follows: TGTGCCAGCATCAGGGACAGGGCTAACTATGGCTACACCTTC. Translation: CASIRDRANYGYTF.

V and J are TRBV29-1 and TRBJ1-2; D is possibly TRBD1 (6 bases). The CDR3 loop spans 13 amino acids. Germline V CDR1 and CDR2: SQVTM, ANQGSEA. V dropped 4 bases and J dropped 1 base, with 10 bases sitting between them. The CDR3 nucleotides are TGCAGCGTTGGAGCAGGGGATAACTATGGCTACACCTTC. Its translation: CSVGAGDNYGYTF.

The chain combines TRBV4-2 with TRBJ1-1; a possible D gene is TRBD1 (5 bases). Germline CDR1 reads LGHNA; CDR2 reads YNFKEQ. V shed 4 bases and J shed 1 base, with 16 bases lying between them. The CDR3 is made up of 16 amino acids. The chain's CDR3 is CASSLGEDGANTEAFF. CDR3 nucleotide sequence: TGTGCCAGCAGCCTAGGGGAGGACGGGGCGAACACTGAAGCTTTCTTT.

The V and J genes are TRBV27 and TRBJ1-1, with D possibly TRBD1 on 5 matching bases. CDR1 is MNHEY, CDR2 SMNVEV, per germline (reference sequence). This CDR3 is built from 12 residues. The germline V and J ends were trimmed by 2 bases and 10 bases, with 11 bases remaining between them. CDR3 residues: CASSLQGSPAFF. CDR3 nucleotide sequence: TGTGCCAGCAGTTTACAGGGTTCGCCAGCTTTCTTT.

The chain carries TRBV7-2 and TRBJ2-5; a possible D gene is TRBD1 (6 bases). The ends were cut back, 5 bases at V and 5 bases at J, with 15 bases in the middle. Germline CDR1 reads SGHTA; CDR2 reads FQGNSA. The CDR3 is 14 residues long. Here the CDR3 reads CASSLGTSEETQYF. The CDR3 coding sequence is TGTGCCAGCAGCCTCGGGACATCGGAGGAGACCCAGTACTTC. The full variable domain, with the rest looked up from reference TRBV7-2 and TRBJ2-5, is GAGVSQSPSNKVTEKGKDVELRCDPISGHTALYWYRQSLGQGLEFLIYFQGNSAPDKSGLPSDRFSAERTGGSVSTLTIQRTQQEDSAVYLCASSLGTSEETQYFGPGTRLLVL.

The chain uses TRBV28 and TRBJ1-6; D might be TRBD1 (6 bases). The V end was cut by 3 bases, the J end by 5 bases, with 11 bases between. CDR3 length: 15 amino acids. The germline gives CDR1 MDHEN, CDR2 SYDVKM. The DNA for the CDR3 is TGTGCCAGCAGTTTGGCAGGGGTCAATAATTCACCCCTCCACTTT. Translation: CASSLAGVNNSPLHF.

The CDR3 here is CASSQGLAGRGSYEQYV. The DNA for the CDR3 is TGCGCCAGCAGCCAAGGATTAGCGGGGAGGGGATCCTACGAGCAGTACGTC. This chain links TRBV4-1 with TRBJ2-7, with TRBD2 matching over 8 bases. The germline V gene has CDR1 MGHRA and CDR2 YSYEKL. CDR3 size: 17 residues. J lost 1 base, V lost 1 base, and 9 bases had no gene match.

The V call is TRBV7-2, the J call TRBJ2-2; TRBD1 agrees at 10 bases. With V trimmed by 5 bases and J by 5 bases, 8 bases remained unmatched. Per germline, CDR1 SGHTA and CDR2 FQGNSA. This CDR3 region has 16 residues. This CDR3 is CASSERTGGYTGELFF. The CDR3 bases are TGTGCCAGCAGCGAAAGGACAGGGGGTTATACCGGGGAGCTGTTTTTT.

V usage is TRBV5-1 and J usage is TRBJ2-3, with a weak D call TRBD1 (5 bases). The CDR3 covers 15 residues. From germline, CDR1 is SGHRS and CDR2 YFSETQ. The V end lost 5 bases, the J end lost 0 bases, and 13 bases lay between the germline ends. CDR3 region: CASSGGQGSTDTQYF. The CDR3 DNA sequence: TGCGCCAGCAGTGGTGGCCAGGGAAGCACAGATACGCAGTATTTT.

V is TRBV7-2 and J is TRBJ1-2; perhaps TRBD1 as D (5 bases). The V end lost 7 bases, the J end lost 0 bases, and 12 bases lay between the germline ends. The CDR3 length is 14 residues. Germline CDR1 reads SGHTA; CDR2 reads FQGNSA. The CDR3 DNA sequence: TGTGCCAGCAATCCCCAACAGGCTAACTATGGCTACACCTTC. Amino acids: CASNPQQANYGYTF.

V usage is TRBV25-1 and J usage is TRBJ1-1; 10 bases fit TRBD1. This CDR3 has 17 residues. V lost 4 bases, J lost 4 bases, and 12 bases stayed unmatched. Germline loops: CDR1 MGHDK, CDR2 SYGVNS. The CDR3 DNA follows: TGTGCCAGCAGTGCAACACCCGGGACAGGGGCGGGCACTGAAGCTTTCTTT. Its translation: CASSATPGTGAGTEAFF.

This clone appeared a few times. The same CDR3 can be traced to other DNA sequences in this sample. V usage is TRBV6-6 and J usage is TRBJ1-1, with D unresolved. This CDR3 contains 13 residues. V was clipped by 0 bases and J by 5 bases, with 7 bases between them. Germline-derived CDR1 and CDR2 are MNHNY and SVGAGI (reference sequence). The CDR3 bases are TGTGCCAGCAGTTACTCGACGGGGACTGAAGCTTTCTTT. Translating gives CASSYSTGTEAFF.

This clone has more than one count but fewer than ten. The chain uses TRBV5-1 and TRBJ1-2, with D uncertain. This CDR3 region has 13 residues. Germline V CDR1 and CDR2: SGHRS, YFSETQ. The ends were cut back, 0 bases at V and 8 bases at J, with 11 bases in the middle. The CDR3 region is CASSLDRGEGYTF. The CDR3 DNA reads TGCGCCAGCAGCTTGGACCGGGGAGAAGGCTACACCTTC.

This rearrangement joins TRBV5-5 to TRBJ2-3, with D possibly matching TRBD1 (5 bases). The CDR3 is 14 amino acids. Germline V gene sequence: CDR1 SGHKS, CDR2 YYEKEE (reference sequence). V was trimmed by 1 base and J by 4 bases, leaving 10 bases between them. The CDR3 is CASSLPGLADTQYF. Written as DNA, the CDR3 is TGTGCCAGCAGCTTGCCAGGGCTGGCAGATACGCAGTATTTT.

V and J are TRBV6-5 and TRBJ2-7; 12 positions match TRBD2. V gave up 7 bases and J gave up 3 bases; unmatched junction bases: 4. This CDR3 comprises 14 residues. From germline, CDR1 is MNHEY and CDR2 SVGAGI. For the CDR3, the DNA is TGTGCCAGCATGGCTAGCGGGGGGGTCTACGAGCAGTACTTC. It translates to CASMASGGVYEQYF.

This chain connects TRBV11-1 to TRBJ2-2; 8 positions match TRBD1. The ends lost 7 bases at V and 3 bases at J; junction bases unmatched: 4. There are 14 residues in the CDR3. Germline loops: CDR1 SGHAT, CDR2 FQDESV (reference sequence). Here the CDR3 DNA reads TGTGCCAGCAACCCGGACAGGGACACCGGGGAGCTGTTTTTT. Protein sequence: CASNPDRDTGELFF.

This sequence joins TRBV19 and TRBJ1-1; D unresolved. Germline CDR1 LNHDA, CDR2 SQIVND (reference sequence). CDR3 length equals 14 residues. V was cut by 6 bases and J by 6 bases, with 17 bases left in between. CDR3 loop: CASSPQAGYSEAFF. The CDR3 region has the DNA TGTGCCAGTAGCCCCCAGGCGGGATACTCTGAAGCTTTCTTT.

The J gene is TRBJ1-2, the V gene TRBV5-1; the D gene is possibly TRBD1 (6 bases). V lost 0 bases and J 6 bases, leaving 9 bases between the germline ends. CDR3 size: 13 residues. Germline CDR1 is SGHRS and CDR2 is YFSETQ. Here the CDR3 DNA reads TGCGCCAGCAGCTTGGGCAGGGGAGATGGCTACACCTTC. The encoded protein is CASSLGRGDGYTF.

This chain joins TRBV7-9 and TRBJ2-5; weak D call: TRBD1 (6 bases). The tail of the sequence fits TRBJ2-7 better, so the J call may be wrong. This CDR3 is built from 14 residues. Germline CDR1 and CDR2: SEHNR and FQNEAQ (reference sequence). CDR3: CASSYRQELREQYF. The CDR3 bases are TGTGCCAGCAGCTACAGACAGGAGCTTCGCGAGCAGTACTTC.

V usage is TRBV5-6 and J usage is TRBJ2-7; D may be TRBD1 (6 bases). In germline, CDR1 is SGHDT, CDR2 YYEEEE. The ends were cut back, 4 bases at V and 5 bases at J, with 25 bases in the middle. This CDR3 spans 17 amino acids. This CDR3 reads CASSPLLLTGKFDEQYF. The CDR3 DNA reads TGTGCCAGCAGCCCTTTGTTATTGACAGGTAAATTCGACGAGCAGTACTTC.

A single count supports this clone. The gene calls are TRBV9 and TRBJ2-3; no clear D. Germline V gives CDR1 SGDLS, CDR2 YYNGEE. V lost 3 bases, J lost 2 bases, and 13 bases lay in between. This CDR3 contains 15 residues. CDR3 nucleotide sequence: TGTGCCAGCAGCGCCTATAGAGCTTACACAGATACGCAGTATTTT. This translates into CASSAYRAYTDTQYF.

CDR3 nucleotides: TGTGCCAGCAGCTTAGGACAGGGTAGGTCCTACGAGCAGTACGTC. Its protein product is CASSLGQGRSYEQYV. The chain uses TRBV13 and TRBJ2-7, with D possibly being TRBD1 (6 bases). Trimming stripped 0 bases from V and 1 base from J, with 10 bases between. The CDR3 is 15 amino acids. Germline V gene lookup returns CDR1 PRHDT and CDR2 FYEKMQ (reference sequence).

The V gene is TRBV18, the J gene TRBJ2-7; the D gene is possibly TRBD1 (5 bases). Germline V gene sequence: CDR1 KGHSH, CDR2 LQKENI. The CDR3 extends over 15 amino acids. The germline V and J ends were trimmed by 2 bases and 1 base, with 12 bases remaining between them. Here the CDR3 reads CASSPDSLLSYEQYV. CDR3 bases: TGTGCCAGCTCACCAGACAGTCTACTTTCCTACGAGCAGTACGTC.